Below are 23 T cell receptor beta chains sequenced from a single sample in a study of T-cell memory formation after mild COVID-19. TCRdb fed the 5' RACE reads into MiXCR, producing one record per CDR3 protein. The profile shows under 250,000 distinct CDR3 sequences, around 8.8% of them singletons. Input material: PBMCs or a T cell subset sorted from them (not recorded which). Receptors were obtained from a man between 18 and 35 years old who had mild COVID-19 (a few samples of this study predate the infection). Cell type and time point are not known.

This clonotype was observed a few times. CDR3 region: CASSYNLGGPGELFF. The CDR3 coding sequence is TGTGCCAGCAGTTATAACCTCGGCGGCCCCGGGGAGCTGTTTTTT. This rearrangement joins TRBV6-5 to TRBJ2-2; no clear D gene. The CDR3 is made up of 15 amino acids. Germline CDR1 reads MNHEY; CDR2 reads SVGAGI. V was pared by 3 bases and J by 6 bases, with 14 bases between.

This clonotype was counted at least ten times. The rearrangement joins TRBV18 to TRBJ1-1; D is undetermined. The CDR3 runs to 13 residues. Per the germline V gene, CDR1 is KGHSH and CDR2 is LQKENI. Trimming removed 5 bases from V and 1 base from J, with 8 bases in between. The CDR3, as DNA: TGTGCCAGCTCAGACCAGGCGAACACTGAAGCTTTCTTT. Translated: CASSDQANTEAFF. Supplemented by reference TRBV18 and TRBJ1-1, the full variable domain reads NAGVMQNPRHLVRRRGQEARLRCSPMKGHSHVYWYRQLPEEGLKFMVYLQKENIIDESGMPKERFSAEFPKEGPSILRIQQVVRGDSAAYFCASSDQANTEAFFGQGTRLTVV.

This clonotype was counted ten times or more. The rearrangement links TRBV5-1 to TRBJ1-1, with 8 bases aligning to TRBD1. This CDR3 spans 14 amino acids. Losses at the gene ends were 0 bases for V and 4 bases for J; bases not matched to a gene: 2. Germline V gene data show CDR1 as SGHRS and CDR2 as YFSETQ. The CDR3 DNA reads TGCGCCAGCAGCTTGGGCGGGACAGGCACTGAAGCTTTCTTT. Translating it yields CASSLGGTGTEAFF.

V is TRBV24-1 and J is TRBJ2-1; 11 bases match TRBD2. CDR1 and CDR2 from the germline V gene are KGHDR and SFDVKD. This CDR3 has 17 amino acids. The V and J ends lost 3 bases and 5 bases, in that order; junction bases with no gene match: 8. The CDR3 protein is CATSDTPTSGGDNEQFF. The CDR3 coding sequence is TGTGCCACCAGTGATACCCCAACTAGCGGGGGAGACAATGAGCAGTTCTTC.

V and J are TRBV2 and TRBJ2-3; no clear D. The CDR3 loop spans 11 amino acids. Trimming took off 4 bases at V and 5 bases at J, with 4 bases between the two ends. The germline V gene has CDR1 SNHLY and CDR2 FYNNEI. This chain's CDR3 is CASSVRDTQYF. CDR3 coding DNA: TGTGCCAGCAGTGTCCGAGATACGCAGTATTTT.

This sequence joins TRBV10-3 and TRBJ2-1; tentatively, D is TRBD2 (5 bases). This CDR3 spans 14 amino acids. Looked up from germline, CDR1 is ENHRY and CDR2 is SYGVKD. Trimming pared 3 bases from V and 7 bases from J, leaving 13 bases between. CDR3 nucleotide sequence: TGTGCCATCAGTGATGGGCTAGCTCGGAATGAGCAGTTCTTC. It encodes CAISDGLARNEQFF.

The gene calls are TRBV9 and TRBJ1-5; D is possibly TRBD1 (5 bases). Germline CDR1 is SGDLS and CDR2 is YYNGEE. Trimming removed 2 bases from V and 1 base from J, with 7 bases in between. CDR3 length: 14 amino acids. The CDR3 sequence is CASSVDSSNQPQHF. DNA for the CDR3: TGTGCCAGCAGCGTTGACAGCAGCAATCAGCCCCAGCATTTT.

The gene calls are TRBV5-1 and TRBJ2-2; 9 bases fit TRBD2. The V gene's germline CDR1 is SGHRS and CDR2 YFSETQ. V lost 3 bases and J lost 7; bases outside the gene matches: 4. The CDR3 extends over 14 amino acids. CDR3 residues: CASSWGTSSGELFF. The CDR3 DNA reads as TGCGCCAGCAGCTGGGGGACTAGCAGCGGGGAGCTGTTTTTT.

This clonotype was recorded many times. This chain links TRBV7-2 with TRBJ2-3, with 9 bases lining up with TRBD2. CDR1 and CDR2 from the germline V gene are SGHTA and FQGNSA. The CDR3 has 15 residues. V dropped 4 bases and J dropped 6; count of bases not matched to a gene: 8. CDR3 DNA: TGTGCCAGCAGCTATACGCGGGGGGGCCCGGATACGCAGTATTTT. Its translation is CASSYTRGGPDTQYF. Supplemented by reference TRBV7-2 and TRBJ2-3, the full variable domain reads GAGVSQSPSNKVTEKGKDVELRCDPISGHTALYWYRQSLGQGLEFLIYFQGNSAPDKSGLPSDRFSAERTGGSVSTLTIQRTQQEDSAVYLCASSYTRGGPDTQYFGPGTRLTVL.

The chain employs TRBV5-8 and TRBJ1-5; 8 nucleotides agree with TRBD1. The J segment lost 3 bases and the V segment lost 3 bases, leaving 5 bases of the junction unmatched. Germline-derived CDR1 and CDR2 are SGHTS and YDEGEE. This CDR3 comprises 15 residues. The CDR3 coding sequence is TGTGCCAGCAGCTCATCGGACAGGGACAATCAGCCCCAGCATTTT. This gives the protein CASSSSDRDNQPQHF. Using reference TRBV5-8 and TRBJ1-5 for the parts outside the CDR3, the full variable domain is EAGVTQSPTHLIKTRGQQATLRCSPISGHTSVYWYQQALGLGLQFLLWYDEGEERNRGNFPPRFSGRQFPNYSSELNVNALELEDSALYLCASSSSDRDNQPQHFGDGTRLSIL.

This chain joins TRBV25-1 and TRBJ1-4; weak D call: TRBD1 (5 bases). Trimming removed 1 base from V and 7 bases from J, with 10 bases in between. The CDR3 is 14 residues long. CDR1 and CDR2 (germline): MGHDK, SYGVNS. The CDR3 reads CASSESRGGEKLFF. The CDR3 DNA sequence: TGTGCCAGCAGTGAATCTAGGGGCGGTGAAAAACTGTTTTTT.

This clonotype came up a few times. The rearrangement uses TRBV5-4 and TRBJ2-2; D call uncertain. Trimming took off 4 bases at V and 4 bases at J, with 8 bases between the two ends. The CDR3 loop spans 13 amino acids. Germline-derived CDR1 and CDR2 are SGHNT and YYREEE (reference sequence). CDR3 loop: CASSPDGTGELFF. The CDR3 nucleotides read TGTGCCAGCAGCCCCGATGGCACCGGGGAGCTGTTTTTT.

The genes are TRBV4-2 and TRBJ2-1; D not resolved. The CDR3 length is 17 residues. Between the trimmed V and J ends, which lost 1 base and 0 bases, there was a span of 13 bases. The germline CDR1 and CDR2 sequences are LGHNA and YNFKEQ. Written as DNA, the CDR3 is TGTGCCAGCAGCCAAGCGACTTACATAAGCTCCTACAATGAGCAGTTCTTC. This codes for CASSQATYISSYNEQFF.

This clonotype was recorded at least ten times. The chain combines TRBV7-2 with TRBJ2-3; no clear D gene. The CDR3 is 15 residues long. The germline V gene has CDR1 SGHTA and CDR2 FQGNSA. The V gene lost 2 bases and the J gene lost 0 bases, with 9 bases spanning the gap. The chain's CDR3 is CASSLQSVSTDTQYF. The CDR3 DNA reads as TGTGCCAGCAGCTTACAAAGCGTTAGCACAGATACGCAGTATTTT.

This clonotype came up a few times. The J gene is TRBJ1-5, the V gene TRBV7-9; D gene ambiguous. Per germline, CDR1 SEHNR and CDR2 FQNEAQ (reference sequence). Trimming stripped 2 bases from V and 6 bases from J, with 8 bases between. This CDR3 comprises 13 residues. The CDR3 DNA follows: TGTGCCAGCAGCTTAACAATGGGTCAGCCCCAGCATTTT. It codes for CASSLTMGQPQHF.

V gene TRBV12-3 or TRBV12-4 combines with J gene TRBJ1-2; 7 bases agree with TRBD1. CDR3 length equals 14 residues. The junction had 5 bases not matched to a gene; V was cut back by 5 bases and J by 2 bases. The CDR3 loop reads CASSSLTGNYGYTF. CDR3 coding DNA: TGTGCCAGCAGTAGCCTGACAGGGAACTATGGCTACACCTTC.

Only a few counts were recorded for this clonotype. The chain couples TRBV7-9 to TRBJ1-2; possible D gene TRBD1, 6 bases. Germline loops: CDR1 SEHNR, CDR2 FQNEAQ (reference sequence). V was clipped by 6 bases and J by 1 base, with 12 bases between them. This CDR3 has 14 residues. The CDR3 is CASSHPGDNYGYTF. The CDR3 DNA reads TGTGCCAGCAGTCATCCAGGGGATAACTATGGCTACACCTTC. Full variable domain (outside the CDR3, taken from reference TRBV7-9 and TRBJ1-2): DTGVSQNPRHKITKRGQNVTFRCDPISEHNRLYWYRQTLGQGPEFLTYFQNEAQLEKSRLLSDRFSAERPKGSFSTLEIQRTEQGDSAMYLCASSHPGDNYGYTFGSGTRLTVV.

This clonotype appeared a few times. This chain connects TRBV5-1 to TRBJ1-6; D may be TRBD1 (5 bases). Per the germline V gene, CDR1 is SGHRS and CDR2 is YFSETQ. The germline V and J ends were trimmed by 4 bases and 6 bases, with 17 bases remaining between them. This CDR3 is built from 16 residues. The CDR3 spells CASSLGTVRGNSPLHF. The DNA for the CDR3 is TGCGCCAGCAGCCTTGGGACGGTGAGGGGTAATTCACCCCTCCACTTT.

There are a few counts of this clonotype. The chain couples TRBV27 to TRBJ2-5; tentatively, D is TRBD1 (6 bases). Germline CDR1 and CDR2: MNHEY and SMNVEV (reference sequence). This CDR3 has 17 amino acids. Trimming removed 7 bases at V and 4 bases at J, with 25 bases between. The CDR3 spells CASKGKSNWDTVETQYF. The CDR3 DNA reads TGTGCCAGCAAGGGGAAGTCAAACTGGGACACGGTAGAGACCCAGTACTTC.

The CDR3 DNA follows: TGTGCCAGCACACAGGCGGCCCCCTATGGCTACACCTTC. It translates to CASTQAAPYGYTF. The V and J genes are TRBV2 and TRBJ1-2, with a possible D match to TRBD1 (5 bases). There are 13 residues in the CDR3. Trimming cost V 7 bases and J 4 bases, with 13 bases left between them. Germline-derived CDR1 and CDR2 are SNHLY and FYNNEI.

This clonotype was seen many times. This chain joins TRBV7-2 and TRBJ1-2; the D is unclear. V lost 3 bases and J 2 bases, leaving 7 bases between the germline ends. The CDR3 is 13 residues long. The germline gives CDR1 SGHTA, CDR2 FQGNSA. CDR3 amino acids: CASSFSRNYGYTF. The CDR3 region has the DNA TGTGCCAGCAGCTTTTCCAGAAACTATGGCTACACCTTC.

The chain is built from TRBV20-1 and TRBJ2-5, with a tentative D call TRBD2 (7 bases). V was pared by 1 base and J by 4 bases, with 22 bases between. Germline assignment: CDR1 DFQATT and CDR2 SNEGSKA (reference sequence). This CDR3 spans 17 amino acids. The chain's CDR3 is CSARGRLGGGSSETQYF. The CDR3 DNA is TGCAGTGCTAGAGGGAGGCTGGGGGGGGGCAGCTCAGAGACCCAGTACTTC.

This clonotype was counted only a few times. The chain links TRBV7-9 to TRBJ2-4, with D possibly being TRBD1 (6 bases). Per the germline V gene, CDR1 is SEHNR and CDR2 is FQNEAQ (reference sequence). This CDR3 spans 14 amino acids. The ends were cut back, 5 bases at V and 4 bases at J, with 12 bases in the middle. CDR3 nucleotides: TGTGCCAGCAGCCCCGGACAGCCAAAAAACATTCAGTACTTC. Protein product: CASSPGQPKNIQYF. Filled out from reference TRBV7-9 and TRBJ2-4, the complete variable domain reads DTGVSQNPRHKITKRGQNVTFRCDPISEHNRLYWYRQTLGQGPEFLTYFQNEAQLEKSRLLSDRFSAERPKGSFSTLEIQRTEQGDSAMYLCASSPGQPKNIQYFGAGTRLSVL.